This entry is about one T cell receptor (beta chain). The CDR3 runs 16 residues. Trimming pared 2 bases from V and 1 base from J, leaving 11 bases between. Germline assignment: CDR1 MNHNS and CDR2 SASEGT. Using immunoSEQ multiplex PCR, the repertoire was profiled, and TCRdb retains in-frame clones only, with some absent. The table shows approximately 89,000 clones, with just over 90% occurring only once. The sample originates from a study of T cell responses to AZD1222 COVID-19 vaccine. This sample comprised peripheral blood, obtained on day 0 of AZD1222 vaccination. V is TRBV6-1 and J is TRBJ1-4, with D possibly matching TRBD1 (5 bases). This receptor was taken from an adult in good health. CDR3 sequence (DNA): TGTGCCAGCAGTGAAATAGGAGGGGTAACTAATGAAAAACTGTTTTTT. Encoded protein: CASSEIGGVTNEKLFF.